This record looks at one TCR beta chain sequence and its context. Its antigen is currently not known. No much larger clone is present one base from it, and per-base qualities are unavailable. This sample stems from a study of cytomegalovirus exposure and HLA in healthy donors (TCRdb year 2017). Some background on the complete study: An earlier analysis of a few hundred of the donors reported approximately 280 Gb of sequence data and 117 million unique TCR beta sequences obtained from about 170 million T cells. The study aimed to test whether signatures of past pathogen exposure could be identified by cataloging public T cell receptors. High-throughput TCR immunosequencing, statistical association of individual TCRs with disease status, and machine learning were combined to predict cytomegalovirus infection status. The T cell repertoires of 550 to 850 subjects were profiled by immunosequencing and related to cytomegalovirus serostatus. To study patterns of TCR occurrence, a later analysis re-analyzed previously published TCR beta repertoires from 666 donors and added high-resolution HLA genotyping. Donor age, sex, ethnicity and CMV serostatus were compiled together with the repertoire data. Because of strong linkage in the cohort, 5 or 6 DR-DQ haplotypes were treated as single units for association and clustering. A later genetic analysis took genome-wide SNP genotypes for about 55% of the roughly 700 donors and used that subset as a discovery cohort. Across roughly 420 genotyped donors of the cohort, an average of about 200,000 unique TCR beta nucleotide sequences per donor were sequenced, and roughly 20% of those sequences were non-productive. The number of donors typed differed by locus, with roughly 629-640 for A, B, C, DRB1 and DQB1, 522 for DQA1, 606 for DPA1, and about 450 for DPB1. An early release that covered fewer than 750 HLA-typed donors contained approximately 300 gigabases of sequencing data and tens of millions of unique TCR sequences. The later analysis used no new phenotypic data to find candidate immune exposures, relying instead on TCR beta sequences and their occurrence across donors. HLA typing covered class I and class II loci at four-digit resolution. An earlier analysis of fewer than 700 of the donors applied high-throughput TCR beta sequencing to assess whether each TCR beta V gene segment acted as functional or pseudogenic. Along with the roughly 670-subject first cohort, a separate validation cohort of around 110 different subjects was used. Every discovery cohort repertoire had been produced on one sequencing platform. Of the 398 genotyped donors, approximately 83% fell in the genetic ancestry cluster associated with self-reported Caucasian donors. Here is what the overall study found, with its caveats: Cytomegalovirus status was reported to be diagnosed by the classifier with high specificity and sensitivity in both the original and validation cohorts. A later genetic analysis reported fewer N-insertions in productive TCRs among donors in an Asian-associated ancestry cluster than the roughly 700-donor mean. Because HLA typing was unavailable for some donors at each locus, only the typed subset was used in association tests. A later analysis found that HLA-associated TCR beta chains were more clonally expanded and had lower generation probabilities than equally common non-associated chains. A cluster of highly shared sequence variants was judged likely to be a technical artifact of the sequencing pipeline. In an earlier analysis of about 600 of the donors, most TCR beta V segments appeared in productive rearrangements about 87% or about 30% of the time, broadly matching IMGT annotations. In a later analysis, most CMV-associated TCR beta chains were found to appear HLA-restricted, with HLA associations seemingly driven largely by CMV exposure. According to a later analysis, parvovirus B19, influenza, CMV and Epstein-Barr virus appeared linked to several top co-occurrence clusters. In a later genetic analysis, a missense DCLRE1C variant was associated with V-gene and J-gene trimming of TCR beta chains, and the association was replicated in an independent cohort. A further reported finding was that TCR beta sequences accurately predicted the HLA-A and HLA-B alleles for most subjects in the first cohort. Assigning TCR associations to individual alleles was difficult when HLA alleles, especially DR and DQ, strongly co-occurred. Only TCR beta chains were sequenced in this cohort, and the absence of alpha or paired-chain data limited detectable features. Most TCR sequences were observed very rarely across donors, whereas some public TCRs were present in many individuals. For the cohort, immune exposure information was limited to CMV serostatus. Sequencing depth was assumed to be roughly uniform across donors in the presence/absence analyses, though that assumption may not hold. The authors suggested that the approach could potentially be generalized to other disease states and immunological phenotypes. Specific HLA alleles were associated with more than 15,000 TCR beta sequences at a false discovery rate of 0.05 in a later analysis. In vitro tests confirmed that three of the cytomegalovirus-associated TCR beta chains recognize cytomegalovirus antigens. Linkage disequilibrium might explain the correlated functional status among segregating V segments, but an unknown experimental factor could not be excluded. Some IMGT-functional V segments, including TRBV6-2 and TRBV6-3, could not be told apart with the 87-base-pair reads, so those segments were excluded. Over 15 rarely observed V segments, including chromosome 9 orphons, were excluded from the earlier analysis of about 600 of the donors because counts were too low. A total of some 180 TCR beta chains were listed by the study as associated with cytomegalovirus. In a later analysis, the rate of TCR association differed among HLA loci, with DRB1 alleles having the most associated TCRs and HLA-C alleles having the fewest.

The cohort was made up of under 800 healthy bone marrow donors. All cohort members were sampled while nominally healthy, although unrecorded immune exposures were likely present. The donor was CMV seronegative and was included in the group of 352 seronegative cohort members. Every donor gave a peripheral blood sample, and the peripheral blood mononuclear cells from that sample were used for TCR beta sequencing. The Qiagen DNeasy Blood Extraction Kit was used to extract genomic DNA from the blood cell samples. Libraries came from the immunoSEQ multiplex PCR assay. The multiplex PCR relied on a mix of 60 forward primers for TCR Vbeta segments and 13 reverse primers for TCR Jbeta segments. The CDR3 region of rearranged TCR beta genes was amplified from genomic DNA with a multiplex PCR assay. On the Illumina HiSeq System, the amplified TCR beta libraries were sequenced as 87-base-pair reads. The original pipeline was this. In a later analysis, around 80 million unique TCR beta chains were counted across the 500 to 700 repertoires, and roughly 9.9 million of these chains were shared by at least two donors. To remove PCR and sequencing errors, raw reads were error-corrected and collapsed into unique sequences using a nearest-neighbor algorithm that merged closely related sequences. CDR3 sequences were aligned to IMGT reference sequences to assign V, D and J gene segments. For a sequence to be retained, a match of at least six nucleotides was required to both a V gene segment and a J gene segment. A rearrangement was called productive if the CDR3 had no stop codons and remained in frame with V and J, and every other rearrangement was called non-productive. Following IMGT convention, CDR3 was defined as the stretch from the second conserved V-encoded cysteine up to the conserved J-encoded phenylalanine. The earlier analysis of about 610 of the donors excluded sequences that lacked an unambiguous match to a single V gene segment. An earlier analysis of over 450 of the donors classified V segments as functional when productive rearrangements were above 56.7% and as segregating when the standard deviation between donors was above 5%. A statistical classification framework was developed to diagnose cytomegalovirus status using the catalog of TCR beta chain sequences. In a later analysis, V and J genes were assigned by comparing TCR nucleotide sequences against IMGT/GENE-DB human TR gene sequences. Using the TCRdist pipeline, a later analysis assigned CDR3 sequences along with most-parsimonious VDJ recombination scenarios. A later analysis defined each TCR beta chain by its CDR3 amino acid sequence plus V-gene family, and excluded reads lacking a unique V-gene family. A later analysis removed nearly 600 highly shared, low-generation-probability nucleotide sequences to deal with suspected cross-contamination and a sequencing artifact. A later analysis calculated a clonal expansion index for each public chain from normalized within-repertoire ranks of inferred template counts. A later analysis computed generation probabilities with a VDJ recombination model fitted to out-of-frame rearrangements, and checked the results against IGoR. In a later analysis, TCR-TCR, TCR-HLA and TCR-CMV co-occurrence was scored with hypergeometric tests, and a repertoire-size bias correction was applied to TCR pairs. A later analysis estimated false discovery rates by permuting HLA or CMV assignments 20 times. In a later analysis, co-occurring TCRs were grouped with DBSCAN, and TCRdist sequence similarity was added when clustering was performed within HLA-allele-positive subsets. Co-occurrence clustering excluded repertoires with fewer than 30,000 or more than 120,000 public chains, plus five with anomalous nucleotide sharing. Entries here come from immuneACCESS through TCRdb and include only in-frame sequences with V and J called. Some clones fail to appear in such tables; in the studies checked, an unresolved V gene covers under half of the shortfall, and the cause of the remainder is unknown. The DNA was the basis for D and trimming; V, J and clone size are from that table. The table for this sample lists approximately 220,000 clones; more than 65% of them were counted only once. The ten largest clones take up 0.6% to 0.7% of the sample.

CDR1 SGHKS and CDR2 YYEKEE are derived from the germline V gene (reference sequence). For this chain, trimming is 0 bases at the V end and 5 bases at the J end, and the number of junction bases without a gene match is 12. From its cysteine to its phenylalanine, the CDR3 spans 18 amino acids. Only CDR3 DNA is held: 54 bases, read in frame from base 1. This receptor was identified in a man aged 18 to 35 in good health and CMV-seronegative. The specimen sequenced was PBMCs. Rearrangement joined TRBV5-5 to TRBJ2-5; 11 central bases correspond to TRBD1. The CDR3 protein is CASSLGWTGGPILETQYF. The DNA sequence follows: TGTGCCAGCAGCTTGGGGTGGACAGGGGGCCCCATTTTGGAGACCCAGTACTTC.